This passage covers 2 T cell receptor beta chains from one sample sequenced in a study of CD8+ T cells in alopecia areata (dated by TCRdb to the late 2010s). Library construction relied on the immunoSEQ multiplex PCR assay. To provide template for TCR sequencing, every sample had RNA extracted and reverse transcribed into cDNA. Here the immuneACCESS table is served through TCRdb, limited to in-frame sequences with V and J called. Missing clones are a known gap in these copies; in checked studies unresolved V genes cover under half, and the rest lacks a known reason. In all, the sample holds approximately 110,000 clones, and 50% to 65% of those were seen once. The ten most abundant clones make up 3% to 4% of the sample. The intended sense of this specimen's time point label: about 5 months on oral tofacitinib. The meaning of the sample's treatment or condition label: oral pan-JAK inhibitor, 5-10 mg twice daily.

Sequenced here: CD4+ T cells sorted from blood, sampled at week 24, from a patient treated with tofacitinib. The receptors here all came from a human donor with alopecia areata.

A single count supports this clone. The gene calls are TRBV30 and TRBJ1-1; D remains unclear. Per germline, CDR1 GTSNPN and CDR2 SVGIG (reference sequence). The germline V and J ends were trimmed by 3 bases and 10 bases, with 12 bases remaining between them. There are 11 residues in the CDR3. The CDR3 loop reads CAWSPQIRAFF. The CDR3 region has the DNA TGTGCCTGGAGCCCCCAGATAAGAGCTTTCTTT.

The J gene is TRBJ2-2, the V gene TRBV7-9; D remains unclear. There are 13 residues in the CDR3. The V end lost 1 base, the J end lost 6 bases, and 6 bases lay between the germline ends. Germline CDR1 and CDR2: SEHNR and FQNEAQ (reference sequence). In DNA form, the CDR3 reads TGTGCCAGCAGCTTAGGGCAGCCCGGGGAGCTGTTTTTT. Protein product: CASSLGQPGELFF.